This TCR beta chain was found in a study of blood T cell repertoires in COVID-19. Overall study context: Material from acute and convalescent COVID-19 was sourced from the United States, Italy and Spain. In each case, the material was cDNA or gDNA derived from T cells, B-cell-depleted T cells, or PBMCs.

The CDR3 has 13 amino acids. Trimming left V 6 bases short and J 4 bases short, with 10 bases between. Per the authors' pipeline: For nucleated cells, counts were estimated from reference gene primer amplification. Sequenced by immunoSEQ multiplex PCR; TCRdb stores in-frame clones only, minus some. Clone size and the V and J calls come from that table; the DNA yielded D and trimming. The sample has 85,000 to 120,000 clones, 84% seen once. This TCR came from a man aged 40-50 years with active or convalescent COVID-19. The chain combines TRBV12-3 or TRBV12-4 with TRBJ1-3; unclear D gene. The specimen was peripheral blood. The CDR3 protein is CASRPGVGNTIYF. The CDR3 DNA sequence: TGTGCCAGCAGGCCCGGGGTCGGAAACACCATATATTTT.